This T cell receptor (beta chain) was retrieved from a study of T cell repertoires in cytomegalovirus infection. At the level of the study: Public TCR beta signature analysis indicated the presence of both CMV infection and matching HLA type. Study-wide points: CMV-specific TCR beta clonotypes restricted by HLA-C were the ones dominating the ex vivo response.

This CDR3 is 13 amino acids long. V shed 10 bases and J shed 5 bases, with 17 bases lying between them. Germline lookup yields CDR1 MNHNY and CDR2 SVGAGI (reference sequence). This clonotype was detected ten times or more. Its cognate antigen is unknown. TCRdb re-analysed the reads in MiXCR, keeping a single row per CDR3 protein. The data contain 500,000 or so distinct CDR3 sequences, about 15% of them singletons. This sequence was found in a human donor in good health (CMV status not recorded). Some clones in this sample may be carry-over from other donors' samples. The chain has TRBV6-6 and TRBJ1-1, with D perhaps matching TRBD1 (6 bases). The sample comprised CD8+ T cells from PBMCs. The CDR3: CATKGGKRTEAFF. In DNA form, the CDR3 reads TGTGCCACTAAAGGGGGGAAGCGGACTGAAGCTTTCTTT.